This section outlines one T cell receptor beta chain sequence together with its context. Its specificity is unknown. This entry is derived from a study of cytomegalovirus exposure and HLA in healthy donors. For the study at large: Of around 410 genotyped donors, 81% grouped in the Caucasian-associated ancestry cluster.

Findings and caveats of the study: Trimming of TCR beta V- and J-genes showed a link, identified in a later analysis, to a missense DCLRE1C variant. In vitro work confirmed that a few CMV-associated chains recognize CMV antigens.

The PCR had 60 Vbeta and 13 Jbeta primers. Assay used: immunoSEQ multiplex PCR; TCRdb lists only in-frame clones, some missing. The table includes about 160,000 clones, around 84% detected once. The donors, nominally healthy at sampling, likely had unrecorded immune exposures. This sequence was found in a man aged 45 to 65 in good health and CMV-seropositive. The specimen sequenced was PBMCs.

CDR3 bases: TGTGCCACCAGCAATTCGGAACTAACCCTCACAGATACGCAGTATTTT. Translating gives CATSNSELTLTDTQYF. The chain links TRBV15 to TRBJ2-3; the D is unclear. Germline V lookup: CDR1 LNHNV, CDR2 YYDKDF (reference sequence). Trimming pared 4 bases from V and 2 bases from J, leaving 16 bases between. The CDR3 covers 16 residues.